This T cell receptor (beta chain) is from a study of T cells after posttransplantation cyclophosphamide. Study-level points and caveats: After PTCy, TRB diversity resembled that of CNI/methotrexate controls. Later post-transplant blood repertoires were often dominated by donor CD8+ memory clones.

Measured with immunoSEQ multiplex PCR; TCRdb has only the in-frame clones, and not every one. The sample contains tens of thousands of clones, about 82% of which appear only once. Points on this clone: Its antigen is unidentified.

Germline V gene data show CDR1 as SGHAT and CDR2 as FQNNGV. The CDR3 length is 11 residues. V lost 1 base to trimming and J lost 6 bases, with 4 bases between them. The rearrangement links TRBV11-2 to TRBJ2-7; D not resolved. The clonotype comes from a man aged 25 to 40 with a blood cancer, CMV-positive, and with a related stem cell donor. The sample was PBMCs. CDR3 region: CASSLAVEQYF. The CDR3 region has the DNA TGTGCCAGCAGCTTAGCGGTCGAGCAGTACTTC.